The entry below describes one TCR beta chain. In this sample, this clonotype turned up a few times. What this receptor recognizes is not known. No quality values exist for individual bases; no much larger clone is one base distant. In the germline V gene (reference sequence), CDR1 corresponds to DFQATT and CDR2 to SNEGSKA. V loses 6 bases, J loses 6 bases, and the germline ends lie 21 bases apart. Its CDR3 holds 14 amino acids, cysteine through phenylalanine. Left in the record is the CDR3 DNA by itself, 42 bases read in frame from the first base. This sample is part of a study of T cells in Graves' hyperthyroidism and ophthalmopathy (dated by TCRdb to 2018 to 2020). Regarding the research as a whole: Peripheral blood was sampled at the time of initial diagnosis, prior to any treatment. After sampling, hyperthyroidism patients received methimazole starting at 30 mg daily, and ophthalmopathy patients received high-dose intravenous methylprednisolone. The 75 to 100 discovery patients were randomly split 7:3 into training and test sets. Prospective prediction of ophthalmopathy was tested in an independent validation cohort of 18 to 20 hyperthyroidism patients and 17 patients who later progressed to ophthalmopathy. According to the paper, TCR Vbeta CDR3 sequencing was carried out on some 130 peripheral blood samples, which came from some 41 ophthalmopathy, roughly 75 hyperthyroidism and about 17 progressor patients. To identify distinguishing TCR V-J signatures, a discovery cohort of around 98 patients was used, comprising 43 with Graves' ophthalmopathy and about 59 with stable Graves' hyperthyroidism. Thyroid tissue and blood T-cell repertoires from six Graves' hyperthyroidism patients were also compared in the study.

Points the paper makes about the study in general: Most expanded thyroid clonotypes (frequency above 0.001) were also detected in blood, a finding suggesting that blood repertoires may reflect thyroid immune responses. A model built on a 13 V-J signature distinguished ophthalmopathy from stable hyperthyroidism, reaching around 90% sensitivity and around 81% specificity in cross-validation and 80%/75% in testing. Sample size was not statistically predetermined, and investigators were not blinded to group allocation. In validation, progression to ophthalmopathy was predicted by the model with nearly 71% sensitivity and 72% to 80% specificity, a median of around 5.9 months before onset.

TCR beta CDR3 regions were amplified from RNA transcripts. The TCR CDR3 was subjected to a first round of RT-PCR using the HTBI primer set and the Qiagen OneStep RT-PCR kit. Libraries were constructed in a second round of multiplex PCR, after which size selection and purification were carried out. Paired-end sequencing of the libraries was performed with 100 bp reads on an Illumina HiSeq2000. The original pipeline was this. Raw data were processed with SOAPnuke, discarding reads with adapters, uncalled bases, mean Phred below 15, or no exact constant-primer or identifier match. High-quality paired reads were merged with COPE v1.2.5, and unique nucleotide sequences were defined as clonotypes. MiTCR v1.1 was used to align clonotypes to the IMGT TRBV, TRBD and TRBJ reference segments. Analysis was restricted to V-J combinations with a frequency above 0.0001, which covered about 99% of repertoires. A TCS score was defined as the ratio of F50 (clonal expansion) to E x V (chaos), with BLOSUM62-based TCRdist applied between CDR3 peptides within each V-J. Welch's t-statistics and random forest reduced 450 to 600 V-J features to 13, which were used in a naive Bayes classifier (R e1071). Starting from the raw public reads, TCRdb applied fastp trimming at Q25, assembled clones with MiXCR and retained in-frame beta chains. Rows are unified per CDR3 protein, each entry keeping the most common DNA and genes. These V and J calls derive from TCRdb rather than the authors' analysis. This sample holds 300,000 to 350,000 distinct CDR3 sequences; over 15% were observed only once. Together, the top ten hold approximately 35% of the sample.

Graves' hyperthyroidism was defined as stable when no progression to ophthalmopathy occurred over 18 months of follow-up. The hyperthyroidism patients were between 18 and 65 years old and newly diagnosed, with a disease duration of less than 2 months. Patients with uncontrolled infections, other autoimmune diseases, pregnancy or lactation were excluded. Diagnoses relied on clinical symptoms, serum thyroxine and TRAb, thyroid ultrasound and orbital computed tomography. Ficoll-Paque density gradient centrifugation was used to isolate PBMCs from about 9.4 ml of fresh peripheral blood. Trizol reagent was used to extract total RNA, and RNA quality was then checked on an Agilent 2100 Bioanalyzer.

This clonotype was obtained from a man in his thirties or forties with Graves' hyperthyroidism. What was sequenced was blood. Here the chain combines TRBV20-1 and TRBJ2-7, with an unclear D gene assignment. The CDR3 loop reads CSANPIGSGSEQYF. The nucleotide sequence is TGCAGTGCCAATCCCATTGGTTCTGGCTCCGAGCAGTACTTC.